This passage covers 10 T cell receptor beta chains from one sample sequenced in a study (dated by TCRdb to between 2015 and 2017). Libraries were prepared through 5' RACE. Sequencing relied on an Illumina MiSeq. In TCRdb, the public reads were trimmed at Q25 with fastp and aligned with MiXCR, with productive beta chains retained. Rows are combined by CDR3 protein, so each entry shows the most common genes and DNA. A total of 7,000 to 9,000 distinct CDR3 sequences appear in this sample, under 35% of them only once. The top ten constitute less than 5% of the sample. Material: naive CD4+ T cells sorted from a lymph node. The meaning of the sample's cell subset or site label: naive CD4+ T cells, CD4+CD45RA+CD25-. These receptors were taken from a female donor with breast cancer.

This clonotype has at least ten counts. The CDR3 is CSARDAGTGGENTEAFF. CDR3 nucleotide sequence: TGCAGTGCTAGAGACGCTGGGACAGGGGGGGAGAACACTGAAGCTTTCTTT. This chain joins TRBV20-1 and TRBJ1-1; the match to TRBD1 covers 11 bases. Germline CDR1 DFQATT, CDR2 SNEGSKA (reference sequence). The CDR3 contains 17 residues. V shed 0 bases and J 1 base; nucleotides not matched to a gene: 7.

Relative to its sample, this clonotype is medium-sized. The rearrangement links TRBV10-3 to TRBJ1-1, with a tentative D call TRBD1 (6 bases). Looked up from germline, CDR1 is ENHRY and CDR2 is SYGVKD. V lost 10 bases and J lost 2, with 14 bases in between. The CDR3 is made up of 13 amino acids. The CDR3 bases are TGTGCCACAGGGGCGGTGGGAAACACTGAAGCTTTCTTT. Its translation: CATGAVGNTEAFF.

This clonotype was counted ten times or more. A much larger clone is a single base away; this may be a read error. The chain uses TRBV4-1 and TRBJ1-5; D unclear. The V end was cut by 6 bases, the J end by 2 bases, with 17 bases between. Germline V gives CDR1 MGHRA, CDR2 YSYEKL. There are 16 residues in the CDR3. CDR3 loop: CASRPTKGPGNQPQHF. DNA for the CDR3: TGCGCCAGCAGGCCGACGAAGGGTCCGGGCAATCAGCCCCAGCATTTT.

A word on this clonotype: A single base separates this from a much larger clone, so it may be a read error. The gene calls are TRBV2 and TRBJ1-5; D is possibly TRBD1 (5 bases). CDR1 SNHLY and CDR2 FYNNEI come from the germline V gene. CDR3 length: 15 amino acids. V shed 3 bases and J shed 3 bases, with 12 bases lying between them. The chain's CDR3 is CASSEGGGFNQPQHF. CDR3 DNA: TGTGCCAGCAGTGAGGGGGGAGGGTTCAATCAGCCCCAGCATTTT.

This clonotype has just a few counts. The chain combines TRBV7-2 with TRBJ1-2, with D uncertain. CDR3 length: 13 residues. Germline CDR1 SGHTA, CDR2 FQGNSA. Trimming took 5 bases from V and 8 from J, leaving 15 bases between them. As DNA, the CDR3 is TGTGCCAGCAGCACCATCCCTCCGAGGGGCTACACCTTC. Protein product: CASSTIPPRGYTF.

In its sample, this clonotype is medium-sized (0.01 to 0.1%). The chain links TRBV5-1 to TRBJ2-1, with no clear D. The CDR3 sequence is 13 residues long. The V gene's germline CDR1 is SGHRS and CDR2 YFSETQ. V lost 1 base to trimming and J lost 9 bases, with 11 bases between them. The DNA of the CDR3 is TGCGCCAGCAGCTTGCCAGGTGGTGGTGAGCAGTTCTTC. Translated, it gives CASSLPGGGEQFF.

The CDR3 loop is CSAKSGIGNQPQHF. In nucleotides, the CDR3 is TGCAGTGCTAAGTCGGGGATCGGCAATCAGCCCCAGCATTTT. The genes are TRBV20-1 and TRBJ1-5; D gene ambiguous. CDR1 is DFQATT and CDR2 is SNEGSKA in the germline V gene (reference sequence). CDR3 length: 14 amino acids. The V end lost 4 bases, the J end lost 2 bases, and 12 bases lay between the germline ends.

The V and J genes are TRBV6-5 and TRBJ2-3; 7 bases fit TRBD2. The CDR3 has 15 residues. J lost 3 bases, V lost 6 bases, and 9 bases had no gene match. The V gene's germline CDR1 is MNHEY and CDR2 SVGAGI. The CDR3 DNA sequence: TGTGCCAGCAGCTACGGGGGGACTCCTACAGATACGCAGTATTTT. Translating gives CASSYGGTPTDTQYF.

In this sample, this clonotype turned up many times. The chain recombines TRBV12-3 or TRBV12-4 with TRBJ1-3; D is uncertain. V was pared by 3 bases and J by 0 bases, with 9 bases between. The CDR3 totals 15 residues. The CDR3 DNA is TGTGCCAGCAGTTTCAGTCGGACCTCTGGAAACACCATATATTTT. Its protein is CASSFSRTSGNTIYF.

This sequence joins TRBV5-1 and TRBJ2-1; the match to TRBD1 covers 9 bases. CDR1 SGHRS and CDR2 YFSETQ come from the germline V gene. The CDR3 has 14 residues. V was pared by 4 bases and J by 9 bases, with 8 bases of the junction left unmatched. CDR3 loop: CASSDGQGLGEQFF. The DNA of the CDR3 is TGCGCCAGCAGCGACGGACAGGGGCTCGGTGAGCAGTTCTTC. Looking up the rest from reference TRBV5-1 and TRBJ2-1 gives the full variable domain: KAGVTQTPRYLIKTRGQQVTLSCSPISGHRSVSWYQQTPGQGLQFLFEYFSETQRNKGNFPGRFSGRQFSNSRSEMNVSTLELGDSALYLCASSDGQGLGEQFFGPGTRLTVL.